A selection of T cell receptor beta chains follows, all from one sample in a study of blood T cell repertoires in COVID-19. The protocol was immunoSEQ multiplex PCR, while the TCRdb copy is restricted to in-frame clones and leaves out a portion. Of 130,000 to 150,000 clones in the sample, roughly 85% were seen once. Sequencing used peripheral blood. The source is a woman between 55 and 75 years old with COVID-19, enrolled during active disease. Each CDR3 is given with its conserved first and last residue. The D gene is left open where the match is weak. A row's size may be missing; if present it is once, few, many or a size class.

d_gene,abundance,j_gene,v_gene,len,CDR3nt,CDR3aa
TRBD1,.,TRBJ1-1,TRBV18,16,TGTGCCAGCTCACCACCGACAGGGGGACTGAACACTGAAGCTTTCTTT,CASSPPTGGLNTEAFF
.,.,TRBJ1-3,TRBV28,12,TGTGCCAGCATGGCACCTGGAAACACCATATATTTT,CASMAPGNTIYF
.,.,TRBJ1-4,TRBV5-4,13,TGTGCCAGCAGCCAAAGGGGTAATGAAAAACTGTTTTTT,CASSQRGNEKLFF
TRBD1,.,TRBJ2-7,TRBV3-1/TRBV3-2,14,TGTGCCAGCAGCCAAGATACAGGGGCTAGGGAGCAGTACTTC,CASSQDTGAREQYF
.,.,TRBJ2-2,TRBV5-4,15,TGTGCCAGCGGTCCAGGAGGGGCCGACACCGGGGAGCTGTTTTTT,CASGPGGADTGELFF
.,.,TRBJ1-1,TRBV6-1,11,TGTGCCAGCAGTGATGGAGGAGAAGCTTTCTTT,CASSDGGEAFF
TRBD2,.,TRBJ2-3,TRBV5-1,17,TGCGCCAGCAGCCCGGGACTAGCGGGGGTTCTCACAGATACGCAGTATTTT,CASSPGLAGVLTDTQYF
TRBD1,once,TRBJ2-3,TRBV14,16,TGTGCCAGCAGCCAATTGACAGGGGGCAGCGCAGATACGCAGTATTTT,CASSQLTGGSADTQYF
.,once,TRBJ1-2,TRBV29-1,11,TGCAGCGTTGTACAAATCTATGGCTACACCTTC,CSVVQIYGYTF
TRBD1,.,TRBJ1-1,TRBV10-3,15,TGTGCCATCAGTGAGTCGGGGGGGCAGGGGGCCCGCGGGTTCTTT,CAISESGGQGARGFF
.,.,TRBJ1-2,TRBV27,17,TGTGCCAGCAGTTTATCCGGCGGGGGGCGCTCCGTATATGGCTACACCTTC,CASSLSGGGRSVYGYTF
.,.,TRBJ2-7,TRBV15,14,TGTGCCACCAGCAGAGATCTAGCCTCCTACGAGCAGTACTTC,CATSRDLASYEQYF
.,once,TRBJ2-3,TRBV29-1,12,TGCAGCCTCTGGGGGGAACGAGATACGCAGTATTTT,CSLWGERDTQYF
TRBD2,.,TRBJ2-2,TRBV28,15,TGTGCCAGCAGTTTGGGGGGGTCCGGCACCGGGGAGCTGTTTTTT,CASSLGGSGTGELFF
.,.,TRBJ1-1,TRBV12-5,12,TGTGCTAGTGGTTTGGTGGCCGCCCGAGCTTTCTTT,CASGLVAARAFF
.,.,TRBJ1-2,TRBV4-2,16,TGTGCCAGCAGCCAAGAGGGCAAGAAGTACTACTATGGCTACACCTTC,CASSQEGKKYYYGYTF
.,.,TRBJ1-2,TRBV7-3,14,TGTGCCAGCAGCGCTGTACAGGGTAGCTATGGCTACACCTTC,CASSAVQGSYGYTF
TRBD1,.,TRBJ1-2,TRBV5-4,15,TGTGCCAGCAGCTTGGAAGGGGACAGCTTCGGTGGCTACACCTTC,CASSLEGDSFGGYTF
TRBD1,once,TRBJ2-7,TRBV29-1,14,TGCAGCGTTGGTGGGACAGGGGGTTTAAGGGAGCAGTACTTC,CSVGGTGGLREQYF
.,.,TRBJ1-1,TRBV18,13,TGTGCCAGCTCACCCAGGGGGAACACTGAAGCTTTCTTT,CASSPRGNTEAFF
.,.,TRBJ1-5,TRBV3-1/TRBV3-2,17,TGTGCCAGCAGCCAAGAGGGGAGGCCCGGACAAGATCAGCCCCAGCATTTT,CASSQEGRPGQDQPQHF
TRBD1,.,TRBJ2-6,TRBV5-5,19,TGTGCCAGCAGCTTGGGACTGACAGGGTTAAGCTCTGGGGCCAACGTCCTGACTTTC,CASSLGLTGLSSGANVLTF
.,once,TRBJ2-3,TRBV6-6,16,TGTGCCAGCAGTGCACAGGGAGGGATGTGGACAGATACGCAGTATTTT,CASSAQGGMWTDTQYF
.,.,TRBJ1-6,TRBV4-1,15,TGCGCCAGCAGCCAAGATGGGGGGGTTTTGTCACCCCTCCACTTT,CASSQDGGVLSPLHF
TRBD1,.,TRBJ1-5,TRBV18,16,TGTGCCAGCTCACGTGACGACAGGGCCCAGGGTCAGCCCCAGCATTTT,CASSRDDRAQGQPQHF
.,.,TRBJ2-2,TRBV4-2,16,TGTGCCAGCAGCCAAGCGTTTCGGGGTTTCTCCGGGGAGCTGTTTTTT,CASSQAFRGFSGELFF
TRBD1,.,TRBJ2-3,TRBV7-2,15,TGTGCCAGCACCTTCGGGACAGGGGTTACAGATACGCAGTATTTT,CASTFGTGVTDTQYF
.,few,TRBJ2-7,TRBV3-1/TRBV3-2,15,TGTGCCAGCAGCCAAGATCCCAAAGGGGGCTACGAGCAGTACTTC,CASSQDPKGGYEQYF
.,.,TRBJ1-2,TRBV4-1,13,TGCGCCAGCAGCCAAGTGGGGGCAGGTGGCTACACCTTC,CASSQVGAGGYTF
.,few,TRBJ1-3,TRBV4-1,15,TGCGCCAGCAGCCGCGTGGTTAACCCTGGAAACACCATATATTTT,CASSRVVNPGNTIYF
.,few,TRBJ1-5,TRBV5-1,13,TGCGCCAGCAGTTCCGGTCCCAATCAGCCCCAGCATTTT,CASSSGPNQPQHF
.,once,TRBJ2-1,TRBV4-2,12,TGTGCCAGCGCCCTGGGGGCGGATGAGCAGTTCTTC,CASALGADEQFF
TRBD1,.,TRBJ2-7,TRBV30,15,TGTGCCTGGCAGGGGGCGGGTGTTCAGTCCTACGAGCAGTACTTC,CAWQGAGVQSYEQYF
TRBD1,.,TRBJ1-4,TRBV6-5,14,TGTGCCAGCAGGACAGGGGCAACGAGTGAAAAACTGTTTTTT,CASRTGATSEKLFF
.,once,TRBJ1-1,TRBV12-3/TRBV12-4,13,TGTGCCAGCATTCTGTCCCCGAACACTGAAGCTTTCTTT,CASILSPNTEAFF
.,.,TRBJ2-1,TRBV15,14,TGTGCCACCAGGTGGGACTTCGAATCCAATGAGCAGTTCTTC,CATRWDFESNEQFF
.,.,TRBJ2-3,TRBV12-3/TRBV12-4,13,TGTGCCAGCAGTTTACCAAGCACAGATACGCAGTATTTT,CASSLPSTDTQYF
.,.,TRBJ2-5,TRBV25-1,11,TGTGCCAGCAGCAGAGCGGAGACCCAGTACTTC,CASSRAETQYF
.,.,TRBJ2-3,TRBV7-2,13,TGTGCCAGCAGCTTAGAGCCCACAGATACGCAGTATTTT,CASSLEPTDTQYF
.,.,TRBJ1-4,TRBV27,13,TGTGCCAGCAGTTTATCGCCCCTGCGTGAACTGTTTTTT,CASSLSPLRELFF
TRBD2,.,TRBJ2-1,TRBV9,15,TGTGCCAGCAGCGCCCCTAGCGGGGGGGCCATGGAGCAGTTCTTC,CASSAPSGGAMEQFF
.,.,TRBJ1-2,TRBV3-1/TRBV3-2,12,TGTGCCAGCAGCCAAGGGGCCGGTGGCTACACCTTC,CASSQGAGGYTF
.,.,TRBJ2-5,TRBV2,17,TGTGCCAGCAGAGGCCACTTAGGGGTGGCGTTCTCGGAGACCCAGTACTTC,CASRGHLGVAFSETQYF
TRBD2,.,TRBJ2-2,TRBV2,18,TGTGCCAGCACCCCTGTCGGTAGCGGGGGGGCGGACACCGGGGAGCTGTTTTTT,CASTPVGSGGADTGELFF
.,.,TRBJ2-1,TRBV6-5,15,TGTGCCAGCAGTCTCACGCGGAGCTCCTACAATGAGCAGTTCTTC,CASSLTRSSYNEQFF
TRBD1,.,TRBJ1-2,TRBV28,12,TGTGCCAGCGAGGGACAGGGTGATGGCTACACCTTC,CASEGQGDGYTF